The following is a T cell receptor beta chain sequence with its context. cDNA encoding TCR beta was synthesized via 5'RACE template switching incorporating UMIs. Using the 5' RACE reads, TCRdb records one entry per CDR3 protein without DNA. The data show approximately 150,000 distinct CDR3 sequences, and the top ten clones hold 12%. The source of the sample is a study of T cells expressing NK-cell markers. The CDR3 totals 15 residues. Germline V gives CDR1 SGHTA, CDR2 FQGNSA. The chain combines TRBV7-2 with TRBJ2-7; TCRdb returns TRBD2, unconfirmable since there is no DNA. This TCR was sampled from a man between 18 and 29 years old in good health. Sequences were obtained from blood T cells: a sorted CD56 or NKG2C T cell subset, CD4+ or CD8+ T cells, or bulk PBMC T cells (not recorded which). This CDR3 is CASSFGSGSSYEQYF.